The 14 T cell receptor beta chains reported below all come from one sample, sequenced in a study of regulatory T cells in long-lasting Graves disease. Documented time point: persistent/refractory GD, antithyroid drugs over 5 years with positive TRAb. PBMC-derived RNA was used for the TCR library. Arm-PCR of CDR3 regions with iRepertoire HTBI primers generated TCR beta libraries. TCRdb called the multiplex PCR reads again in MiXCR, with one record for every CDR3 protein. This table has roughly 300,000 distinct CDR3 sequences, around 20% appearing once. This specimen consisted of peripheral blood mononuclear cells (PBMCs), obtained when the disease was refractory, from a patient treated with antithyroid drugs. The receptor source for this set is a female donor with Graves disease.

This clonotype has just a few counts. The CDR3, as DNA: TGTGCCTCGGACAGGTTAAATTCACCCCTCCACTTT. Encoded protein: CASDRLNSPLHF. This rearrangement joins TRBV30 to TRBJ1-6; 7 positions agree with TRBD1. Germline V gene lookup returns CDR1 GTSNPN and CDR2 SVGIG (reference sequence). The V and J ends lost 7 bases and 7 bases, in that order; junction bases with no gene match: 4. The CDR3 has 12 amino acids.

The chain carries TRBV11-3 and TRBJ2-5, with 11 bases fitting TRBD2. The CDR3 totals 17 residues. CDR1 is SGHNT and CDR2 is YENEEA in the germline V gene. V trimming: 5 bases; J trimming: 4 bases; junction bases outside the gene matches: 12. The CDR3 bases are TGTGCCAGCAGCCCCCACCTCGGACTAGCGGGCGTAGAGACCCAGTACTTC. This encodes CASSPHLGLAGVETQYF.

The table lists this clonotype with a few counts. At one end the junction does not follow the germline gene, possibly because of a read error. This sequence joins TRBV6-1 and TRBJ2-1; D not resolved. The CDR3 totals 15 residues. Germline V gene sequence: CDR1 MNHNS, CDR2 SASEGT. The CDR3: CASNEGAFSYNEQFF. CDR3 nucleotide sequence: TGTGCCAGCAATGAAGGCGCCTTCTCCTACAATGAGCAGTTCTTC.

This clonotype was seen repeatedly, ten times or more. The rearrangement joins TRBV28 to TRBJ2-5; D possibly corresponds to TRBD1 (7 bases). Trimming took 7 bases from V and 5 from J, leaving 14 bases between them. Germline CDR1 reads MDHEN; CDR2 reads SYDVKM. This CDR3 is 13 amino acids long. The CDR3 region is CASTAAGGETQYF. As DNA, the CDR3 is TGTGCCAGCACCGCGGCAGGGGGGGAGACCCAGTACTTC.

This clonotype was observed many times. The rearrangement links TRBV7-9 to TRBJ1-2; the D is unclear. CDR3 length: 12 amino acids. Germline lookup yields CDR1 SEHNR and CDR2 FQNEAQ (reference sequence). With 8 bases removed from V and 7 bases from J, the gap between germline ends came to 14 bases. The CDR3 DNA reads as TGTGCCAGCTCACCCTTTGGCCGTGGCTACACCTTC. This encodes CASSPFGRGYTF. Full variable domain (rest looked up from reference TRBV7-9 and TRBJ1-2): DTGVSQNPRHKITKRGQNVTFRCDPISEHNRLYWYRQTLGQGPEFLTYFQNEAQLEKSRLLSDRFSAERPKGSFSTLEIQRTEQGDSAMYLCASSPFGRGYTFGSGTRLTVV.

Remarks on this clonotype: This may stem from a read error, because a much larger clone lies one nucleotide away. This sequence joins TRBV28 and TRBJ2-7, with 10 positions matching TRBD2. Germline CDR1 MDHEN, CDR2 SYDVKM. After removal of 7 bases from V and 2 bases from J, the junction contained 26 bases not matched to a gene. This CDR3 is 21 amino acids long. CDR3 amino acids: CASKTMKVTASLAGATYEQYF. CDR3 nucleotide sequence: TGTGCCAGCAAAACCATGAAGGTGACAGCCAGCCTAGCGGGAGCAACCTACGAGCAGTACTTC.

This clonotype has a handful of counts. V gene TRBV12-3 or TRBV12-4 combines with J gene TRBJ1-3; maybe TRBD1 (5 bases). This CDR3 spans 14 amino acids. Trimming left V 5 bases short and J 5 bases short, with 13 bases between. In DNA form, the CDR3 reads TGTGCCAGCAGTAGAACCGGGACGAGAAACACCATATATTTT. Translated: CASSRTGTRNTIYF.

This clonotype appeared many times. V gene TRBV12-3 or TRBV12-4 combines with J gene TRBJ2-1; the D gene is possibly TRBD2 (5 bases). CDR3 size: 13 residues. The germline V and J ends were trimmed by 7 bases and 8 bases, with 15 bases remaining between them. DNA for the CDR3: TGTGCCAGCACTCAACTAGGCCGCCATGAGCAGTTCTTC. Its protein is CASTQLGRHEQFF.

This clonotype appeared a few times. The chain links TRBV19 to TRBJ1-1; no reliable D call. Deletions cut 4 bases from V and 8 bases from J, with 8 bases between. Germline assignment: CDR1 LNHDA and CDR2 SQIVND (reference sequence). This CDR3 is 11 amino acids long. In DNA, the CDR3 is TGTGCCAGTAGTACTCGGGAAGAAGCTTTCTTT. Protein: CASSTREEAFF. The variable domain in full, completed from reference TRBV19 and TRBJ1-1, reads DGGITQSPKYLFRKEGQNVTLSCEQNLNHDAMYWYRQDPGQGLRLIYYSQIVNDFQKGDIAEGYSVSREKKESFPLTVTSAQKNPTAFYLCASSTREEAFFGQGTRLTVV.

This rearrangement joins TRBV2 to TRBJ2-3; D perhaps matches TRBD2 (5 bases). Trimming took off 8 bases at V and 0 bases at J, with 15 bases between the two ends. This CDR3 contains 15 residues. From germline, CDR1 is SNHLY and CDR2 FYNNEI. The CDR3 region is CASGRNLASTDTQYF. In DNA, the CDR3 is TGTGCCAGCGGACGGAATCTAGCTAGCACAGATACGCAGTATTTT.

Remarks on this clonotype: This may come from a read error, since a much larger clone is one base off. The chain is built from TRBV12-3 or TRBV12-4 and TRBJ2-7, with D perhaps matching TRBD1 (6 bases). The CDR3 is 15 amino acids. CDR3 DNA sequence: TGTACCAGCAGTTCAAACCCGGACAGATCCTACGAGCAGTACTTC. This encodes CTSSSNPDRSYEQYF.

CDR3 region: CATSRARGISYEQYF. The CDR3 DNA is TGTGCCACCAGCAGAGCGCGAGGGATCTCCTACGAGCAGTACTTC. The rearrangement uses TRBV15 and TRBJ2-7; D is possibly TRBD2 (5 bases). CDR1 LNHNV and CDR2 YYDKDF come from the germline V gene (reference sequence). CDR3 length equals 15 residues. V lost 1 base, J lost 0 bases, and 10 bases lay in between.

This clonotype showed up many times. This chain links TRBV6-1 with TRBJ2-7; no reliable D call. Trimming left V 8 bases short and J 5 bases short, with 19 bases between. From germline, CDR1 is MNHNS and CDR2 SASEGT. This CDR3 contains 14 residues. DNA of the CDR3: TGTGCCAGCGCCCCCGAGCTTAGGATTCACGAGCAGTACTTC. Its translation: CASAPELRIHEQYF.

This clonotype turned up a few times. The V call is TRBV20-1, the J call TRBJ2-7, with 7 bases aligning to TRBD1. CDR3 length: 13 residues. V trimming: 5 bases; J trimming: 2 bases; junction bases outside the gene matches: 6. Germline V lookup: CDR1 DFQATT, CDR2 SNEGSKA (reference sequence). The CDR3 DNA follows: TGCAGTGCTCCCGGGACAGTGACCTACGAGCAGTACTTC. As protein: CSAPGTVTYEQYF.